The text below deals with one TCR beta chain. This record comes from a study of blood T cell repertoires in COVID-19. Study details: Some COVID-19 samples were acute and others convalescent; all came from the United States, Italy and Spain. Nucleic acid was either cDNA or gDNA, and it came from T cells, B-cell-depleted T cells, or PBMCs.

The junction had 8 bases not matched to a gene; V was cut back by 3 bases and J by 5 bases. Germline V CDR1 and CDR2: SEHNR, FQNEAQ (reference sequence). The CDR3 consists of 16 residues. Repertoires were generated with immunoSEQ multiplex PCR, while TCRdb's copy carries only in-frame clones and drops some. The sample shows around 450,000 clones, about nine tenths of them seen only once. Each participant's cohort was designated according to participant-reported clinical history. Donors of Cohort 3 who recovered were those that had two negative PCRs, clearance, or symptom resolution. Sequences were obtained from PBMCs or T cells enriched from blood (not recorded which). This rearrangement joins TRBV7-9 to TRBJ1-5, with TRBD1 matching 9 bases. This TCR came from a woman aged 18-29 years who had recovered from COVID-19. This CDR3 is CASSLGQGLGDQPQHF. The CDR3 DNA follows: TGTGCCAGCAGCTTGGGACAGGGCTTGGGGGATCAGCCCCAGCATTTT.